This TCR beta chain stems from a study of blood T cell repertoires in COVID-19. The germline V gene encodes CDR1 SGHAT and CDR2 FQNNGV. CDR3 length equals 15 residues. V was pared by 4 bases and J by 9 bases, with 11 bases of the junction left unmatched. Authors' processing steps: Reference gene primer amplification gave nucleated cell count estimates. Sequencing used immunoSEQ multiplex PCR; TCRdb keeps in-frame clones, though not all of them. V, J and clone size are those of that table, while D and trimming were read from the DNA. Here the sample spans over 200,000 clones, around 85% being singletons. The sample holds one count of this clone.

Sequenced sample: peripheral blood. The TCR originated in a human donor in a cohort sampled during active COVID-19. The chain is built from TRBV11-2 and TRBJ2-1; 8 bases match TRBD2. The CDR3 spells CASSSTSGYFGEQFF. CDR3 bases: TGTGCCAGCAGCTCTACTAGCGGTTACTTCGGTGAGCAGTTCTTC.